This is a list of T cell receptor beta chains from one sample in a study of PD-L1 blockade in urothelial cancer. Measured with immunoSEQ multiplex PCR; TCRdb has only the in-frame clones, and not every one. Of some 45,000 clones in the sample, 70% to 90% are singletons; the top ten hold roughly 16%. Sample: PBMCs, taken around atezolizumab (anti-PD-L1) treatment. The receptors here all came from a man in his sixties with urothelial cancer. Each CDR3 is given with its conserved first and last residue.

TRBJ2-3	TRBV29-1	CSVASGSSTDTQYF
TRBJ2-3	TRBV13	CASSLGGGLRRGSTDTQYF
TRBJ1-4	TRBV6-5	CASSYRDTLHEKLFF
TRBJ1-5	TRBV7-2	CASSHTGTGGWQPQHF
TRBJ1-4	TRBV4-3	CASSQERGRGEKLFF
TRBJ2-7	TRBV18	CASSPPGSSMREQYF
TRBJ2-2	TRBV2	CASSSQMTGELFF
TRBJ2-1	TRBV19	CAVTGVYERSQFF
TRBJ2-2	TRBV5-1	CASKGDRAETGELFF
TRBJ1-5	TRBV19	CASSTGQRDQPQHF
TRBJ1-1	TRBV30	CAWSADFLNTEAFF
TRBJ2-7	TRBV11-2	CASSLDRGLAGGYEQYF